This TCR beta chain derives from a study of shared clonotypes between healthy human individuals. The ends lost 3 bases at V and 7 bases at J; junction bases unmatched: 5. From germline, CDR1 is SNHLY and CDR2 FYNNEI. The CDR3 has 15 residues. Measured with immunoSEQ multiplex PCR; TCRdb has only the in-frame clones, and not every one. The sample carries more than 400,000 clones, 90% to 97% recorded once. The receptor was isolated from a woman between 25 and 40 years old in good health. Sequenced: naive CD4+ T cells sorted from blood. The subset: CD45RA+ positively selected. The genes are TRBV2 and TRBJ2-7; 14 bases are a match to TRBD2. CDR3 sequence: CASSEGGLAGDEQYF. The CDR3, as DNA: TGTGCCAGCAGTGAGGGGGGACTAGCGGGAGATGAGCAGTACTTC. The full variable domain, its missing parts supplied by reference TRBV2 and TRBJ2-7, is EPEVTQTPSHQVTQMGQEVILRCVPISNHLYFYWYRQILGQKVEFLVSFYNNEISEKSEIFDDQFSVERPDGSNFTLKIRSTKLEDSAMYFCASSEGGLAGDEQYFGPGTRLTVT.